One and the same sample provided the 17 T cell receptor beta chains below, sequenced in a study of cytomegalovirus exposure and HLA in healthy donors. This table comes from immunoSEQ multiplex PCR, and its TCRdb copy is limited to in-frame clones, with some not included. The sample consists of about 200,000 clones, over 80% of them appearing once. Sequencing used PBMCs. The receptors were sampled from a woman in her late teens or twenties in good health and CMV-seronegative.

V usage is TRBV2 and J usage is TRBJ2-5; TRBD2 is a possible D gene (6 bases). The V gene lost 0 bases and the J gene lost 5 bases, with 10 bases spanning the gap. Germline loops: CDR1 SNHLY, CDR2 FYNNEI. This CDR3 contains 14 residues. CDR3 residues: CASSEAGGTETQYF. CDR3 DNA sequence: TGTGCCAGCAGTGAAGCTGGAGGGACGGAGACCCAGTACTTC.

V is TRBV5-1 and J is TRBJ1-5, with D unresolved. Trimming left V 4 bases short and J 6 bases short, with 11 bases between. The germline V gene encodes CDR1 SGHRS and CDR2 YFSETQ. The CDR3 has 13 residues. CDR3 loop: CASSAWMGQPQHF. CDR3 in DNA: TGCGCCAGCAGCGCGTGGATGGGTCAGCCCCAGCATTTT.

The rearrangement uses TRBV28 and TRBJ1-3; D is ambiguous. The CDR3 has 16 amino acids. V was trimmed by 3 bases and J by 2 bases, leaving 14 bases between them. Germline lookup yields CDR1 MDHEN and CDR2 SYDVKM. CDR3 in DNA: TGTGCCAGCAGTTTGAACGGCAGTCCGGCTGGAAACACCATATATTTT. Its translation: CASSLNGSPAGNTIYF. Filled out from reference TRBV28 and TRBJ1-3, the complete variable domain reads DVKVTQSSRYLVKRTGEKVFLECVQDMDHENMFWYRQDPGLGLRLIYFSYDVKMKEKGDIPEGYSVSREKKERFSLILESASTNQTSMYLCASSLNGSPAGNTIYFGEGSWLTVV.

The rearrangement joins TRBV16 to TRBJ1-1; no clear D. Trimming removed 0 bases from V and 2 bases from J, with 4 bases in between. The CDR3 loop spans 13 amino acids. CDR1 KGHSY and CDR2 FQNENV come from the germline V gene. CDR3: CASSQSANTEAFF. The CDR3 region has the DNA TGTGCCAGCAGCCAATCTGCCAACACTGAAGCTTTCTTT. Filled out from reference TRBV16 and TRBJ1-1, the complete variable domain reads GEEVAQTPKHLVRGEGQKAKLYCAPIKGHSYVFWYQQVLKNEFKFLISFQNENVFDETGMPKERFSAKCLPNSPCSLEIQATKLEDSAVYFCASSQSANTEAFFGQGTRLTVV.

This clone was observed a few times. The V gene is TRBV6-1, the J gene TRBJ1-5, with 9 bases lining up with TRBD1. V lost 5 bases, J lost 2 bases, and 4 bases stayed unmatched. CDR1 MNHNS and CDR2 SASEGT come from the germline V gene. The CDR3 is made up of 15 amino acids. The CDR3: CASSKTGGGNQPQHF. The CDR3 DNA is TGTGCCAGCAGTAAAACAGGGGGCGGCAATCAGCCCCAGCATTTT.

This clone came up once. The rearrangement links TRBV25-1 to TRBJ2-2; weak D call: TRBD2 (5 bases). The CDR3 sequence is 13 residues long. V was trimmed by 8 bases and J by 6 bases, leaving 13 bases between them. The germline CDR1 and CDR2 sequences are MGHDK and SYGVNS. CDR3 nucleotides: TGTGCCAGCCGGGGTCTTCGGCCCGGGGAGCTGTTTTTT. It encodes CASRGLRPGELFF.

The CDR3 bases are TGTGCCAGCAGCGAGCCACTAGCGGGAGTGACCGGGGAGCTGTTTTTT. Protein sequence: CASSEPLAGVTGELFF. The J gene is TRBJ2-2, the V gene TRBV9; 11 positions agree with TRBD2. This CDR3 has 16 amino acids. V lost 3 bases, J lost 5 bases, and 6 bases stayed unmatched. Germline V gene data show CDR1 as SGDLS and CDR2 as YYNGEE.

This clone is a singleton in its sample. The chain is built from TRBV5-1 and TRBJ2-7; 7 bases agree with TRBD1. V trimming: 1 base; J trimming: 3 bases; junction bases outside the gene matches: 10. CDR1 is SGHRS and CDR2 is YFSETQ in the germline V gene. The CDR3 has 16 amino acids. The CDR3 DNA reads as TGCGCCAGCAGCTTGCTTTCCGGGACAGACTTCTACGAGCAGTACTTC. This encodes CASSLLSGTDFYEQYF.

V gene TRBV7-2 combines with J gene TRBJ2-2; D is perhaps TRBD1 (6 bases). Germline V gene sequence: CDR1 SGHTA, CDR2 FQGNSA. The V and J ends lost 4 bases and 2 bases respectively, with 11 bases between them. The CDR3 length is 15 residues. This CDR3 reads CASSSDSFNTGELFF. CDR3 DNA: TGTGCCAGCAGCTCGGACAGTTTTAACACCGGGGAGCTGTTTTTT.

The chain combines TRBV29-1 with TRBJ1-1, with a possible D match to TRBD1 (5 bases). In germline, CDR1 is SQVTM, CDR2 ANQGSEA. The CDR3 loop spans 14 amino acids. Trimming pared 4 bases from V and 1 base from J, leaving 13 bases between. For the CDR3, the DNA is TGCAGCGTTGCCTCGGGACGGAAGAACACTGAAGCTTTCTTT. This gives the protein CSVASGRKNTEAFF.

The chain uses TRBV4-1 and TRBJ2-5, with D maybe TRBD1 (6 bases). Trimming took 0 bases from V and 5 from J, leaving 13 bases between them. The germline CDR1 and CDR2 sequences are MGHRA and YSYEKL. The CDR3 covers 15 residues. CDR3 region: CASSQDLGQGETQYF. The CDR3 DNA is TGCGCCAGCAGCCAAGATCTAGGCCAGGGGGAGACCCAGTACTTC.

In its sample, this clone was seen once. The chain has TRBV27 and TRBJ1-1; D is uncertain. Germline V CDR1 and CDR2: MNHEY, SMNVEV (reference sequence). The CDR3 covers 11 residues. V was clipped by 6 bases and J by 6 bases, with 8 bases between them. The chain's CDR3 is CASRRTAEAFF. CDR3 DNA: TGTGCCAGCAGGCGGACGGCTGAAGCTTTCTTT.

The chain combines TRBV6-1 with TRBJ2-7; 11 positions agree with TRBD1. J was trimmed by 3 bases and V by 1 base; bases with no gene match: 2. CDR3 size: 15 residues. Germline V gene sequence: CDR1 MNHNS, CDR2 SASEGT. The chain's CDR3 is CASSEGTGGFYEQYF. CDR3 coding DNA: TGTGCCAGCAGTGAAGGGACAGGGGGCTTCTACGAGCAGTACTTC.

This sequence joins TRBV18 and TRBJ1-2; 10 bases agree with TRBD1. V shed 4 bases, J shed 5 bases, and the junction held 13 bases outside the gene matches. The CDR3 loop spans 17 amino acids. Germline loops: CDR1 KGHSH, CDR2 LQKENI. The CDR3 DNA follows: TGTGCCAGCTCACTCGAACTTCCGGGACAGGGGTCTTATGGCTACACCTTC. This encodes CASSLELPGQGSYGYTF.

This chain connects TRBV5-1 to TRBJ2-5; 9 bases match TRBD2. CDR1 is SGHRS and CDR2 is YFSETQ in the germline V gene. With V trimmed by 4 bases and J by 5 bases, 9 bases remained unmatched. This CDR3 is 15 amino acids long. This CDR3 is CASSTPGAGGETQYF. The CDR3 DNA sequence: TGCGCCAGCAGCACCCCCGGGGCGGGGGGGGAGACCCAGTACTTC.

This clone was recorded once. CDR3 protein: CSAEPGPGTEAFF. The CDR3 region has the DNA TGCAGCGCCGAGCCGGGGCCGGGCACTGAAGCTTTCTTT. J is TRBJ1-1 and V is TRBV29-1; TRBD1 might be the D (5 bases). Germline V lookup: CDR1 SQVTM, CDR2 ANQGSEA. Trimming stripped 7 bases from V and 4 bases from J, with 16 bases between. The CDR3 consists of 13 residues.

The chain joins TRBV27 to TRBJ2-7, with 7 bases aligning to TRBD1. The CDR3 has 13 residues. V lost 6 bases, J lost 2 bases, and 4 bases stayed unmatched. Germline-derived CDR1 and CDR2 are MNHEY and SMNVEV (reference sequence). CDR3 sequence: CASSLTGTYEQYF. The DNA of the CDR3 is TGTGCCAGCAGCCTGACAGGGACCTACGAGCAGTACTTC.